The 24 T cell receptor beta chains below all came from one sample that was sequenced in a study of cytomegalovirus exposure and HLA in healthy donors (dated by TCRdb to 2015 to 2018). Receptors were amplified or captured by the immunoSEQ multiplex PCR assay. For the multiplex PCR, a mixture combining 60 forward primers for TCR Vbeta segments and 13 reverse primers for TCR Jbeta segments was used. Entries here come from immuneACCESS through TCRdb and include only in-frame sequences with V and J called. Some clones fail to appear in such tables; in the studies checked, an unresolved V gene covers under half of the shortfall, and the cause of the remainder is unknown. Within this sample are roughly 150,000 clones, with over 70% of them counted one time only. More than 6% of the sample lies in the top ten. The specimen sequenced was PBMCs. All receptors come from a woman aged 40 to 50 in good health and CMV-seropositive.

The chain couples TRBV6-5 to TRBJ2-7, with 10 bases that match TRBD2. This CDR3 region has 14 residues. From germline, CDR1 is MNHEY and CDR2 SVGAGI. V shed 4 bases and J 2 bases; nucleotides not matched to a gene: 2. CDR3 sequence reads: CASSLSGGAYEQYF. CDR3 coding DNA: TGTGCCAGCAGTTTAAGCGGGGGGGCCTACGAGCAGTACTTC.

V is TRBV7-9 and J is TRBJ1-1; D gene unclear. V was trimmed by 1 base and J by 0 bases, leaving 12 bases between them. Germline CDR1 SEHNR, CDR2 FQNEAQ (reference sequence). The CDR3 runs to 16 residues. CDR3 in amino acids: CASSLGGLRMNTEAFF. CDR3 sequence (DNA): TGTGCCAGCAGCTTAGGAGGGCTGCGAATGAACACTGAAGCTTTCTTT.

The J gene is TRBJ1-4, the V gene TRBV16; D is unresolved. The CDR3 is 17 residues long. V lost 2 bases, J lost 3 bases, and 16 bases lay in between. The V gene's germline CDR1 is KGHSY and CDR2 FQNENV. CDR3 region: CASSQRAPTRANEKLFF. The CDR3 DNA is TGTGCCAGCAGCCAAAGGGCACCGACGAGGGCTAATGAAAAACTGTTTTTT.

A few counts support this clone. The rearrangement uses TRBV18 and TRBJ1-2; the D gene is possibly TRBD1 (6 bases). Trimming took off 5 bases at V and 0 bases at J, with 13 bases between the two ends. This CDR3 region has 15 residues. Germline lookup yields CDR1 KGHSH and CDR2 LQKENI. The CDR3 region is CASSVNRATNYGYTF. As DNA, the CDR3 is TGTGCCAGCTCAGTCAACAGGGCCACTAACTATGGCTACACCTTC.

To note about this clone: Relative to the germline gene, one junction end is altered; a read error may explain this. The chain carries TRBV11-2 and TRBJ2-1, with 8 bases that match TRBD2. The CDR3 has 12 amino acids. The V gene's germline CDR1 is SGHAT and CDR2 FQNNGV. The CDR3 region is CASSPQGLELFF. DNA for the CDR3: TGTGCCAGCAGCCCCCAGGGACTAGAGCTGTTCTTC. The full variable domain, completed using reference TRBV11-2 and TRBJ2-1, is EAGVAQSPRYKIIEKRQSVAFWCNPISGHATLYWYQQILGQGPKLLIQFQNNGVVDDSQLPKDRFSAERLKGVDSTLKIQPAKLEDSAVYLCASSPQGLELFFGPGTRLTVL.

The chain links TRBV5-4 to TRBJ2-3; unclear D gene. Germline values: CDR1 SGHNT, CDR2 YYREEE (reference sequence). V was clipped by 4 bases and J by 1 base, with 10 bases between them. This CDR3 comprises 14 residues. The CDR3 loop reads CASSLDQRTDTQYF. The CDR3 DNA sequence: TGTGCCAGCAGCCTAGACCAACGCACAGATACGCAGTATTTT.

Of note for this clone: Other DNA sequences from this sample encode an identical CDR3 as well. This rearrangement joins TRBV7-3 to TRBJ2-1, with 7 bases lining up with TRBD1. J gave up 6 bases and V 3 bases, and 5 bases lay outside the gene matches. Germline loops: CDR1 SGHTA, CDR2 FQGTGA. The CDR3 length is 14 residues. CDR3 DNA: TGTGCCAGCAGCTTCAGGGCAGGGGGCAATGAGCAGTTCTTC. Translated, it gives CASSFRAGGNEQFF.

The chain recombines TRBV4-2 with TRBJ1-1; the match to TRBD1 covers 7 bases. There are 16 residues in the CDR3. CDR1 and CDR2 from the germline V gene are LGHNA and YNFKEQ. The V and J ends lost 0 bases and 4 bases, in that order; junction bases with no gene match: 8. Here the CDR3 reads CASSQDARGPLTEAFF. The CDR3 nucleotides are TGTGCCAGCAGCCAAGATGCGAGGGGGCCCCTCACTGAAGCTTTCTTT.

V is TRBV7-2 and J is TRBJ1-5; D is uncertain. The V gene lost 2 bases and the J gene lost 5 bases, with 7 bases spanning the gap. Looked up from germline, CDR1 is SGHTA and CDR2 is FQGNSA. The CDR3 extends over 13 amino acids. The CDR3 sequence: CASSLMGDQPQHF. The CDR3 coding sequence is TGTGCCAGCAGCTTAATGGGAGATCAGCCCCAGCATTTT.

On this clone itself: Germline and junction disagree at one end, which may indicate a read error. The V call is TRBV5-4, the J call TRBJ2-6, with a possible D match to TRBD1 (5 bases). The CDR3 sequence is 14 residues long. CDR1 is SGHNT and CDR2 is YYREEE in the germline V gene (reference sequence). The CDR3 DNA sequence: TGTGCCAGTCTTGACAGCTCTGGGGCCAACGGCCTGACTTTC. It translates to CASLDSSGANGLTF.

The chain couples TRBV18 to TRBJ1-2, with 8 bases lining up with TRBD1. Per the germline V gene, CDR1 is KGHSH and CDR2 is LQKENI. This CDR3 is built from 14 residues. V shed 8 bases and J 1 base; nucleotides not matched to a gene: 6. Written as DNA, the CDR3 is TGTGCCAGCAAACCGGGACAGGATAACTATGGCTACACCTTC. This gives the protein CASKPGQDNYGYTF.

The chain recombines TRBV4-2 with TRBJ2-5; 8 bases match TRBD2. Germline CDR1 LGHNA, CDR2 YNFKEQ. V shed 1 base and J 5 bases; nucleotides not matched to a gene: 15. The CDR3 consists of 18 residues. This CDR3 reads CASSQGGGGGLGWETQYF. CDR3 DNA sequence: TGTGCCAGCAGCCAAGGCGGTGGCGGGGGGCTCGGCTGGGAGACCCAGTACTTC.

This clone was found a few times. The chain is built from TRBV6-6 and TRBJ1-2; D gene ambiguous. Trimming stripped 5 bases from V and 0 bases from J, with 7 bases between. The germline CDR1 and CDR2 sequences are MNHNY and SVGAGI (reference sequence). The CDR3 is 13 residues long. CDR3 nucleotide sequence: TGTGCCAGCAGTGCGGGAACTAACTATGGCTACACCTTC. It encodes CASSAGTNYGYTF.

V gene TRBV7-2 combines with J gene TRBJ2-2; possibly TRBD2 for D (6 bases). The CDR3 has 14 amino acids. CDR1 and CDR2 (germline): SGHTA, FQGNSA. V gave up 0 bases and J gave up 9 bases, with 11 bases separating them. The CDR3 region has the DNA TGTGCCAGCAGCTTAGCGGGCGGGGCTCGGGAGCTGTTTTTT. This gives the protein CASSLAGGARELFF.

The chain carries TRBV28 and TRBJ1-2; possible D gene TRBD1, 5 bases. CDR1 is MDHEN, CDR2 SYDVKM, per germline. The CDR3 has 15 amino acids. The germline V and J ends were trimmed by 5 bases and 4 bases, with 17 bases remaining between them. The chain's CDR3 is CASSTGHRRGYGYTF. CDR3 sequence (DNA): TGTGCCAGCAGTACAGGACACAGGCGGGGCTATGGCTACACCTTC.

This clone was seen more than once but under ten times. The chain is built from TRBV4-3 and TRBJ2-7; the match to TRBD1 covers 7 bases. The germline gives CDR1 LGHNA, CDR2 YSLEER. CDR3 length equals 16 residues. V gave up 1 base and J gave up 7 bases; unmatched junction bases: 13. This chain's CDR3 is CASSQVLRDSTSEQYF. CDR3 nucleotides: TGCGCCAGCAGCCAAGTACTTCGGGACAGCACGTCTGAGCAGTACTTC.

The rearrangement links TRBV7-6 to TRBJ2-1; tentative D call: TRBD1 (5 bases). V gave up 5 bases and J gave up 0 bases, with 26 bases separating them. Germline V gives CDR1 SGHVS, CDR2 FNYEAQ. The CDR3 sequence is 20 residues long. In DNA form, the CDR3 reads TGTGCCAGCAGCCTGCAACGATCTCAGGGCGCCGAAAGCTCCTACAATGAGCAGTTCTTC. Its translation: CASSLQRSQGAESSYNEQFF.

This clone was detected a few times. This chain links TRBV25-1 with TRBJ1-3; unclear D gene. Deletions cut 2 bases from V and 14 bases from J, with 10 bases between. The CDR3 is 11 amino acids. CDR1 and CDR2 from the germline V gene are MGHDK and SYGVNS. The chain's CDR3 is CASSEPGGLYF. CDR3 sequence (DNA): TGTGCCAGCAGTGAACCCGGAGGACTATATTTT.

This chain connects TRBV28 to TRBJ1-1; D perhaps matches TRBD1 (6 bases). There are 15 residues in the CDR3. Germline CDR1 reads MDHEN; CDR2 reads SYDVKM. Between the trimmed V and J ends, which lost 5 bases and 2 bases, there was a span of 15 bases. This CDR3 is CASSPNRDENTEAFF. Here the CDR3 DNA reads TGTGCCAGCAGTCCTAACAGGGACGAAAACACTGAAGCTTTCTTT.

The chain uses TRBV6-6 and TRBJ1-4; D not resolved. The germline CDR1 and CDR2 sequences are MNHNY and SVGAGI (reference sequence). CDR3 length equals 14 residues. Trimming cost V 7 bases and J 0 bases, with 9 bases left between them. CDR3 DNA: TGTGCCAGCAACCGGGAGGCAACTAATGAAAAACTGTTTTTT. Protein sequence: CASNREATNEKLFF.

The V call is TRBV5-6, the J call TRBJ1-6, with 9 bases identical to TRBD1. J gave up 9 bases and V 0 bases, and 4 bases lay outside the gene matches. CDR1 SGHDT and CDR2 YYEEEE come from the germline V gene. The CDR3 length is 15 residues. The DNA of the CDR3 is TGTGCCAGCAGCTTGGAAGGGACAGGGTCTTCACCCCTCCACTTT. Encoded protein: CASSLEGTGSSPLHF.

The chain joins TRBV5-1 to TRBJ2-7, with 7 bases matching TRBD1. Germline V gene lookup returns CDR1 SGHRS and CDR2 YFSETQ. The CDR3 spans 14 residues. With 4 bases clipped from V and 4 bases from J, the junction kept 8 bases outside the gene matches. The CDR3 sequence is CASSTGTAEYEQYF. CDR3 bases: TGCGCCAGCAGCACAGGGACAGCTGAGTACGAGCAGTACTTC.

The rearrangement links TRBV4-1 to TRBJ1-4; no clear D gene. In germline, CDR1 is MGHRA, CDR2 YSYEKL. The CDR3 runs to 14 residues. V lost 3 bases and J lost 5, with 10 bases in between. The CDR3 bases are TGCGCCAGCAGCCAGTTACAGCAGAATGAAAAACTGTTTTTT. Amino acid sequence: CASSQLQQNEKLFF.

The genes are TRBV29-1 and TRBJ2-3; 9 bases are shared with TRBD1. After removal of 7 bases from V and 6 bases from J, the junction contained 8 bases not matched to a gene. Germline lookup yields CDR1 SQVTM and CDR2 ANQGSEA. This CDR3 is built from 13 residues. The CDR3 coding sequence is TGCAGCGCCGGACAGGGGAGGTCGGATACGCAGTATTTT. Translated: CSAGQGRSDTQYF.